The next 20 T cell receptor beta chains were all read from a single sample in a study of blood T cell repertoires in COVID-19. Generated by immunoSEQ multiplex PCR, the TCRdb table keeps only in-frame clones and is missing some. The sample carries around 160,000 clones, around 81% recorded once. Sequencing used PBMCs or T cells enriched from blood (not recorded which). The receptor source for this set is a middle-aged man who had recovered from COVID-19.

The CDR3 coding sequence is TGTGCCAGCAGCGTAAACCAGGGGAAGGGCTATGGCTACACCTTC. Encoded protein: CASSVNQGKGYGYTF. The gene calls are TRBV9 and TRBJ1-2, with D tentatively TRBD1 (6 bases). In germline, CDR1 is SGDLS, CDR2 YYNGEE. The V end was cut by 1 base, the J end by 4 bases, with 14 bases between. CDR3 length: 15 amino acids.

The chain is built from TRBV7-2 and TRBJ2-1; 8 nucleotides agree with TRBD2. The CDR3 extends over 15 amino acids. With 1 base clipped from V and 8 bases from J, the junction kept 7 bases outside the gene matches. CDR1 and CDR2 (germline): SGHTA, FQGNSA. CDR3: CASSLGGLGVYEQFF. Here the CDR3 DNA reads TGTGCCAGCAGCTTAGGGGGACTAGGAGTATATGAGCAGTTCTTC.

The rearrangement links TRBV9 to TRBJ2-7; 9 positions match TRBD2. The CDR3 consists of 15 residues. Germline CDR1 reads SGDLS; CDR2 reads YYNGEE. V shed 0 bases, J shed 5 bases, and the junction held 6 bases outside the gene matches. CDR3 bases: TGTGCCAGCAGCGTAGGGGCTAGCGGGGTGGACGAGCAGTACTTC. Amino acids: CASSVGASGVDEQYF.

The rearrangement joins TRBV11-1 to TRBJ2-5, with TRBD2 matching over 10 bases. Looked up from germline, CDR1 is SGHAT and CDR2 is FQDESV (reference sequence). The CDR3 runs to 15 residues. With 1 base clipped from V and 3 bases from J, the junction kept 2 bases outside the gene matches. This chain's CDR3 is CASSLGGTSEETQYF. The CDR3 DNA reads TGTGCCAGCAGCTTAGGGGGGACTAGCGAAGAGACCCAGTACTTC. The variable domain in full, completed from reference TRBV11-1 and TRBJ2-5, reads EAEVAQSPRYKITEKSQAVAFWCDPISGHATLYWYRQILGQGPELLVQFQDESVVDDSQLPKDRFSAERLKGVDSTLKIQPAELGDSAMYLCASSLGGTSEETQYFGPGTRLLVL.

This chain joins TRBV5-1 and TRBJ2-5; D gene ambiguous. Germline V gene data show CDR1 as SGHRS and CDR2 as YFSETQ. V was clipped by 3 bases and J by 5 bases, with 8 bases between them. This CDR3 spans 12 amino acids. In DNA, the CDR3 is TGCGCCAGCAGCTCCCCGTTGGAGACCCAGTACTTC. It codes for CASSSPLETQYF.

The chain links TRBV7-3 to TRBJ2-1, with 7 bases fitting TRBD2. This CDR3 is 16 amino acids long. Trimming took 4 bases from V and 0 from J; bases not matched to a gene: 6. The germline V gene has CDR1 SGHTA and CDR2 FQGTGA. The CDR3, as DNA: TGTGCCAGCAGCTCGACGACTAGCACCTCCTACAATGAGCAGTTCTTC. This gives the protein CASSSTTSTSYNEQFF.

The V gene is TRBV27, the J gene TRBJ1-5, with no clear D. The V gene's germline CDR1 is MNHEY and CDR2 SMNVEV (reference sequence). Trimming cost V 2 bases and J 2 bases, with 13 bases left between them. The CDR3 contains 16 residues. The CDR3 sequence is CASSLANNLGNQPQHF. The CDR3 DNA follows: TGTGCCAGCAGTTTAGCAAACAACCTTGGCAATCAGCCCCAGCATTTT.

V and J are TRBV24-1 and TRBJ2-1, with 8 nucleotides matching TRBD2. The J segment lost 8 bases and the V segment lost 0 bases, leaving 2 bases of the junction unmatched. Germline CDR1 is KGHDR and CDR2 is SFDVKD. There are 14 residues in the CDR3. CDR3 DNA: TGTGCCACCAGTGATTTGCGGGGGGGCGATGAGCAGTTCTTC. Encoded protein: CATSDLRGGDEQFF.

This chain connects TRBV7-2 to TRBJ1-4, with a possible D match to TRBD1 (5 bases). The germline V and J ends were trimmed by 3 bases and 5 bases, with 7 bases remaining between them. Looked up from germline, CDR1 is SGHTA and CDR2 is FQGNSA. The CDR3 runs 13 residues. CDR3 protein: CASSFRGNEKLFF. The CDR3, as DNA: TGTGCCAGCAGCTTTCGGGGGAATGAAAAACTGTTTTTT.

This chain joins TRBV6-5 and TRBJ2-7, with a possible D match to TRBD1 (6 bases). Germline V gives CDR1 MNHEY, CDR2 SVGAGI. The CDR3 covers 15 residues. V shed 0 bases and J shed 0 bases, with 9 bases lying between them. The CDR3 sequence is CASSYSARGSYEQYF. DNA for the CDR3: TGTGCCAGCAGTTACTCGGCCAGGGGCTCCTACGAGCAGTACTTC.

J is TRBJ2-5 and V is TRBV10-3; 8 nucleotides match TRBD2. CDR3 length: 17 amino acids. Germline V gene data show CDR1 as ENHRY and CDR2 as SYGVKD. J lost 1 base, V lost 2 bases, and 9 bases had no gene match. The CDR3 region is CAISESSGGGTQETQYF. The CDR3 DNA is TGTGCCATCAGTGAGAGTTCGGGCGGGGGGACCCAAGAGACCCAGTACTTC.

The rearrangement uses TRBV18 and TRBJ1-1, with D unresolved. The V and J ends lost 2 bases and 4 bases respectively, with 8 bases between them. The CDR3 is made up of 13 amino acids. Germline lookup yields CDR1 KGHSH and CDR2 LQKENI. For the CDR3, the DNA is TGTGCCAGCTCACCAAAGGAGGGCACTGAAGCTTTCTTT. It specifies CASSPKEGTEAFF. The entire variable domain, with the rest obtained from reference TRBV18 and TRBJ1-1, is as follows: NAGVMQNPRHLVRRRGQEARLRCSPMKGHSHVYWYRQLPEEGLKFMVYLQKENIIDESGMPKERFSAEFPKEGPSILRIQQVVRGDSAAYFCASSPKEGTEAFFGQGTRLTVV.

The V gene is TRBV5-1, the J gene TRBJ1-1; possibly TRBD1 for D (6 bases). The CDR3 length is 13 residues. The germline V gene has CDR1 SGHRS and CDR2 YFSETQ. The ends were cut back, 1 base at V and 6 bases at J, with 10 bases in the middle. This chain's CDR3 is CASSLRGKAEAFF. CDR3 DNA sequence: TGCGCCAGCAGCTTGAGGGGGAAGGCTGAAGCTTTCTTT.

J is TRBJ1-1 and V is TRBV5-1; possibly TRBD1 for D (5 bases). V was trimmed by 1 base and J by 6 bases, leaving 13 bases between them. This CDR3 contains 14 residues. Germline CDR1 is SGHRS and CDR2 is YFSETQ. Here the CDR3 reads CASSLKGFVAEAFF. The CDR3 DNA reads TGCGCCAGCAGCTTGAAGGGGTTTGTCGCTGAAGCTTTCTTT.

The V gene is TRBV7-2, the J gene TRBJ1-6; D perhaps matches TRBD1 (6 bases). Germline values: CDR1 SGHTA, CDR2 FQGNSA. Trimming took 2 bases from V and 7 from J, leaving 12 bases between them. The CDR3 contains 15 residues. The CDR3 DNA sequence: TGTGCCAGCAGCTTACGTCCAGGGACAAATTCACCCCTCCACTTT. Its protein product is CASSLRPGTNSPLHF.

The gene calls are TRBV3-1 (or the pseudogene TRBV3-2) and TRBJ1-2; no clear D gene. The germline V gene has CDR1 LGHDT and CDR2 YNNKEL (reference sequence). This CDR3 contains 12 residues. Trimming cost V 3 bases and J 6 bases, with 8 bases left between them. CDR3 residues: CASSHSGNGYTF. The CDR3 region has the DNA TGTGCCAGCAGCCATTCGGGGAATGGCTACACCTTC.

The chain uses TRBV6-5 and TRBJ2-5; D is possibly TRBD2 (6 bases). V was clipped by 8 bases and J by 5 bases, with 21 bases between them. The CDR3 totals 15 residues. Germline V gives CDR1 MNHEY, CDR2 SVGAGI. The CDR3 bases are TGTGCCAGCGGTCAGAGTGAGCGAGGGAGGGAGACCCAGTACTTC. Translating it yields CASGQSERGRETQYF.

This rearrangement joins TRBV11-2 to TRBJ2-1; 8 nucleotides match TRBD1. Germline V gene data show CDR1 as SGHAT and CDR2 as FQNNGV. The trim removed 4 bases at V and 0 bases at J, leaving 5 bases unmatched. This CDR3 is built from 16 residues. The CDR3: CASSSQGASSYNEQFF. In nucleotides, the CDR3 is TGTGCCAGCAGCTCTCAGGGGGCGAGCTCCTACAATGAGCAGTTCTTC.

The chain links TRBV5-6 to TRBJ2-7; D gene ambiguous. CDR1 is SGHDT and CDR2 is YYEEEE in the germline V gene. The CDR3 runs to 12 residues. Deletions cut 2 bases from V and 6 bases from J, with 9 bases between. CDR3 in amino acids: CASSFSPFEQYV. The CDR3 bases are TGTGCCAGCAGCTTTAGCCCCTTCGAGCAGTACGTC.

The V and J genes are TRBV6-5 and TRBJ1-2; 7 nucleotides match TRBD1. The ends lost 6 bases at V and 8 bases at J; junction bases unmatched: 15. The CDR3 has 15 amino acids. CDR1 is MNHEY and CDR2 is SVGAGI in the germline V gene. This CDR3 is CASSDLSDRVGGYTF. The CDR3 DNA follows: TGTGCCAGCAGCGATCTCTCCGACAGGGTTGGAGGCTACACCTTC.